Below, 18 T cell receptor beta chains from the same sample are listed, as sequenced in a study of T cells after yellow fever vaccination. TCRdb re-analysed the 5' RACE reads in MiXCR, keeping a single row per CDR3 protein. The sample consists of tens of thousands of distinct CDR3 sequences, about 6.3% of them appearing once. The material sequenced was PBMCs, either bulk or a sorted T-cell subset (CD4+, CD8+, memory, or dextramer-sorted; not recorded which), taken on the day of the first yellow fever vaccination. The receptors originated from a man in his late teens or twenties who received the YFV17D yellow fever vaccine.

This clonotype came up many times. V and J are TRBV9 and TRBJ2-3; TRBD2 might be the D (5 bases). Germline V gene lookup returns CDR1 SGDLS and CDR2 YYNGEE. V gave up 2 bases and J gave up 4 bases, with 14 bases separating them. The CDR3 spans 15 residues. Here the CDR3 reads CASSVRGPRSDTQYF. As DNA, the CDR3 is TGTGCCAGCAGCGTCAGAGGGCCTCGATCAGATACGCAGTATTTT.

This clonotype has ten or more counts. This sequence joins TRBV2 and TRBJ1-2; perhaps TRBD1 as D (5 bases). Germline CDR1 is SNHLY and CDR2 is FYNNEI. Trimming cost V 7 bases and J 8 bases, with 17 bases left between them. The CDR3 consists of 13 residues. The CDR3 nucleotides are TGTGCCAGCACGGAGAGGGGTGGAGACGGCTACACCTTC. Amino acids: CASTERGGDGYTF.

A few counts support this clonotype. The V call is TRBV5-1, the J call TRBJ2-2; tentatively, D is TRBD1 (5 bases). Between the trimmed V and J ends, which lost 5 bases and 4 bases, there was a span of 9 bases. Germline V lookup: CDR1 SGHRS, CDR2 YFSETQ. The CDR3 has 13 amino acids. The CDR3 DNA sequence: TGCGCCAGCAGTCGTCAGGGCACCGGGGAGCTGTTTTTT. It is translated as CASSRQGTGELFF. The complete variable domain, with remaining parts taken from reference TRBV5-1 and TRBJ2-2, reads KAGVTQTPRYLIKTRGQQVTLSCSPISGHRSVSWYQQTPGQGLQFLFEYFSETQRNKGNFPGRFSGRQFSNSRSEMNVSTLELGDSALYLCASSRQGTGELFFGEGSRLTVL.

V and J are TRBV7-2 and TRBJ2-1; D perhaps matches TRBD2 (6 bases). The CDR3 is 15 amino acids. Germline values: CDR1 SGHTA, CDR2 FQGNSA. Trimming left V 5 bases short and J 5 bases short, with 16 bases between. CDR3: CASSPWRETNNEQFF. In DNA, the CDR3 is TGTGCCAGCAGCCCCTGGCGGGAAACTAACAATGAGCAGTTCTTC.

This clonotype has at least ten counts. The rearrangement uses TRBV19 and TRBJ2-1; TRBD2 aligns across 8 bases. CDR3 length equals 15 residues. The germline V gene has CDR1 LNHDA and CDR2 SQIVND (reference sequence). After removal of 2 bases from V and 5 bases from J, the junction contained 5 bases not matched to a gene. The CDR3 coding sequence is TGTGCCAGTAGTATACCGGGACTAGGCCACAATGAGCAGTTCTTC. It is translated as CASSIPGLGHNEQFF. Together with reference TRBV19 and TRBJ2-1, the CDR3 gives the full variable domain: DGGITQSPKYLFRKEGQNVTLSCEQNLNHDAMYWYRQDPGQGLRLIYYSQIVNDFQKGDIAEGYSVSREKKESFPLTVTSAQKNPTAFYLCASSIPGLGHNEQFFGPGTRLTVL.

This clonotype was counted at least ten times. CDR3 loop: CASSLGFKRWTSGPPEYNEQFF. The CDR3 bases are TGTGCCAGCAGCTTAGGCTTTAAGAGGTGGACTAGTGGCCCCCCGGAATACAATGAGCAGTTCTTC. The chain combines TRBV7-2 with TRBJ2-1; 7 nucleotides align to TRBD2. V gave up 1 base and J gave up 4 bases; unmatched junction bases: 25. Germline V gives CDR1 SGHTA, CDR2 FQGNSA. The length of the CDR3 is 22 residues. The full variable domain, its missing parts supplied by reference TRBV7-2 and TRBJ2-1, is GAGVSQSPSNKVTEKGKDVELRCDPISGHTALYWYRQSLGQGLEFLIYFQGNSAPDKSGLPSDRFSAERTGGSVSTLTIQRTQQEDSAVYLCASSLGFKRWTSGPPEYNEQFFGPGTRLTVL.

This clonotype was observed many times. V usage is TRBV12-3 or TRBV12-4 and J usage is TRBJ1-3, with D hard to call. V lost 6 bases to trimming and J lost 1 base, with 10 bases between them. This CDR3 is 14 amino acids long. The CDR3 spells CASSPLVSGNTIYF. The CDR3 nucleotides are TGTGCCAGCAGCCCTTTGGTGTCTGGAAACACCATATATTTT.

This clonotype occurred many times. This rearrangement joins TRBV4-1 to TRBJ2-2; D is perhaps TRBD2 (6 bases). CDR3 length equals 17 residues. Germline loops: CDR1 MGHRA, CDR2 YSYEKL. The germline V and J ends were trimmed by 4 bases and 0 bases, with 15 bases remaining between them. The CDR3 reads CASSLAAGHPNTGELFF. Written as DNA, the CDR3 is TGCGCCAGCAGCCTAGCGGCTGGCCACCCGAACACCGGGGAGCTGTTTTTT.

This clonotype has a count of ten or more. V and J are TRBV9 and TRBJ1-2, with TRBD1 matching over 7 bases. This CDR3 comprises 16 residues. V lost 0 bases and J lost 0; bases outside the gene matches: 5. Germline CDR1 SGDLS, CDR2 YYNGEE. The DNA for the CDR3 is TGTGCCAGCAGCGTAGAGGGACAGACCTCTAACTATGGCTACACCTTC. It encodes CASSVEGQTSNYGYTF.

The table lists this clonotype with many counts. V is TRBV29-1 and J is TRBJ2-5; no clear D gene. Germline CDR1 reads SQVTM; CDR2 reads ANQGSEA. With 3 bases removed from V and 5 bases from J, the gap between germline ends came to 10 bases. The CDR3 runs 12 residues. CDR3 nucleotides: TGCAGCGTTGACCCACTCCAGGAGACCCAGTACTTC. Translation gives CSVDPLQETQYF.

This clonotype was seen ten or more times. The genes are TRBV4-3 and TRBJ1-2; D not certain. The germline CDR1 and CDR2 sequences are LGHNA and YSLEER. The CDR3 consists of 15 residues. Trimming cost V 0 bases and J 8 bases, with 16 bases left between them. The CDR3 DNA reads TGCGCCAGCAGCCAAGATAGGTCACAAACCACGGGCTACACCTTC. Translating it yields CASSQDRSQTTGYTF.

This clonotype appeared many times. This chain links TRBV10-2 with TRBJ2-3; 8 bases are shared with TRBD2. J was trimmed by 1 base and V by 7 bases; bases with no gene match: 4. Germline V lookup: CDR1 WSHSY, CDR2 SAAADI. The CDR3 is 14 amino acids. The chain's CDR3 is CASIPGGGTDTQYF. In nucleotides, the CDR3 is TGCGCCAGCATCCCGGGGGGGGGCACAGATACGCAGTATTTT.

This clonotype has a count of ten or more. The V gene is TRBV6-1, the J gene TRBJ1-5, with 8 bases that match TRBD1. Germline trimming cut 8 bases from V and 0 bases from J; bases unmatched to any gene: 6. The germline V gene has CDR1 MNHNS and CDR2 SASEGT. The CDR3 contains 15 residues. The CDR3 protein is CASLDRADSNQPQHF. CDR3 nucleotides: TGTGCCAGCTTGGACAGGGCCGATAGCAATCAGCCCCAGCATTTT.

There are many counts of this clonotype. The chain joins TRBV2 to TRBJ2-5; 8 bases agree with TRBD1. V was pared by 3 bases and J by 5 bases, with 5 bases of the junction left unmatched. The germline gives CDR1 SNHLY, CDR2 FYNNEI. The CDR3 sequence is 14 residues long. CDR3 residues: CASSEQGAWETQYF. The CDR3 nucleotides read TGTGCCAGCAGTGAGCAGGGGGCTTGGGAGACCCAGTACTTC.

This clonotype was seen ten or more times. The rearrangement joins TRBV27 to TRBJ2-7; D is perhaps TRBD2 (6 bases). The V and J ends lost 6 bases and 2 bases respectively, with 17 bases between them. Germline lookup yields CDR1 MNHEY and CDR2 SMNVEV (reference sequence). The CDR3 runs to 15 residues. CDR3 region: CASSSRGVGPYEQYF. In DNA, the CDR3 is TGTGCCAGCAGCTCTCGCGGGGTGGGGCCCTACGAGCAGTACTTC.

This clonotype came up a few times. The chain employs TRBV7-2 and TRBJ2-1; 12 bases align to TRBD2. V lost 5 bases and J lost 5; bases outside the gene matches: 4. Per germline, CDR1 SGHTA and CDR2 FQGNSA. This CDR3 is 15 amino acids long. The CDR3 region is CASSHGLAGNNEQFF. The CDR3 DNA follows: TGTGCCAGCAGCCACGGACTAGCGGGGAACAATGAGCAGTTCTTC.

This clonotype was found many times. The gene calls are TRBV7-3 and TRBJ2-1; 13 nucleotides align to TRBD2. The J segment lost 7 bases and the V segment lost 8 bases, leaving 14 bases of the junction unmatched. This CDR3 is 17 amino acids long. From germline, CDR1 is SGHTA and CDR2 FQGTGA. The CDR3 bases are TGTGCCAGCCAACTAGCGGGGGGGCCTTTAAGTGGGAATGAGCAGTTCTTC. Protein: CASQLAGGPLSGNEQFF.

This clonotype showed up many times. As DNA, the CDR3 is TGCGCCAGCAGCGCCCCTAGCGGGGGGGATGATGAGCAGTTCTTC. Translating gives CASSAPSGGDDEQFF. V and J are TRBV5-1 and TRBJ2-1; 12 bases are a match to TRBD2. Germline CDR1 and CDR2: SGHRS and YFSETQ. The CDR3 is 15 residues long. The V and J ends lost 4 bases and 8 bases, in that order; junction bases with no gene match: 7.